This T cell receptor beta chain was identified during a study of CD8+ T cells in alopecia areata. General study points: Scalp sequencing also captures normal skin's resident alphabeta T cells. Among patients, TCR sharing was less clear than in mice, a difference possibly due in part to HLA diversity in the patient population.

Extraction and reverse transcription of RNA yielded cDNA as the sequencing template. Assay used: immunoSEQ multiplex PCR; TCRdb lists only in-frame clones, some missing. The repertoire consists of fewer than 110,000 clones, with 55% occurring once and the leading ten covering 8% to 10%. With respect to this clone: No antigen is known for it.

There are 17 residues in the CDR3. J lost 3 bases, V lost 5 bases, and 12 bases had no gene match. Germline lookup yields CDR1 LNHDA and CDR2 SQIVND (reference sequence). Material for sequencing was CD4+ T cells sorted from blood. This clonotype was sampled from a human donor in good health. The chain employs TRBV19 and TRBJ2-3, with 9 bases matching TRBD1. The CDR3 loop is CASSSGQGPRGTDTQYF. Here the CDR3 DNA reads TGTGCCAGTAGTTCTGGACAGGGGCCACGAGGGACAGATACGCAGTATTTT. Full variable domain (missing parts from reference TRBV19 and TRBJ2-3): DGGITQSPKYLFRKEGQNVTLSCEQNLNHDAMYWYRQDPGQGLRLIYYSQIVNDFQKGDIAEGYSVSREKKESFPLTVTSAQKNPTAFYLCASSSGQGPRGTDTQYFGPGTRLTVL.